Listed here are 9 T cell receptor beta chains from one sample, sequenced in a study of CD8+ T cells in alopecia areata. Following extraction, RNA underwent reverse transcription to cDNA, which served as the sequencing template. Sequencing was performed with immunoSEQ multiplex PCR; in TCRdb, only in-frame clones are kept and a portion is missing. Of about 150,000 clones listed, 58% were seen once; the top ten hold about 6.8%. This material consisted of CD4+ T cells sorted from blood, taken at week 0. These receptors were obtained from a human donor with alopecia areata.

This clone was detected only once. The chain carries TRBV30 and TRBJ1-1, with D unclear. In germline, CDR1 is GTSNPN, CDR2 SVGIG (reference sequence). The ends were cut back, 3 bases at V and 4 bases at J, with 12 bases in the middle. This CDR3 is built from 13 residues. CDR3 amino acids: CAWRSGWGTEAFF. In nucleotides, the CDR3 is TGTGCCTGGAGGAGTGGATGGGGCACTGAAGCTTTCTTT. Together with reference TRBV30 and TRBJ1-1, the CDR3 gives the full variable domain: SQTIHQWPATLVQPVGSPLSLECTVEGTSNPNLYWYRQAAGRGLQLLFYSVGIGQISSEVPQNLSASRPQDRQFILSSKKLLLSDSGFYLCAWRSGWGTEAFFGQGTRLTVV.

The chain couples TRBV18 to TRBJ1-1, with D perhaps TRBD1 (5 bases). Looked up from germline, CDR1 is KGHSH and CDR2 is LQKENI. The length of the CDR3 is 13 residues. The V end lost 8 bases, the J end lost 4 bases, and 14 bases lay between the germline ends. The CDR3 reads CASLTRDGTEAFF. The CDR3 nucleotides read TGTGCCAGCCTGACCCGGGACGGCACTGAAGCTTTCTTT. The full variable domain, with the rest looked up from reference TRBV18 and TRBJ1-1, is NAGVMQNPRHLVRRRGQEARLRCSPMKGHSHVYWYRQLPEEGLKFMVYLQKENIIDESGMPKERFSAEFPKEGPSILRIQQVVRGDSAAYFCASLTRDGTEAFFGQGTRLTVV.

The gene calls are TRBV18 and TRBJ1-1; D remains ambiguous. Deletions cut 0 bases from V and 0 bases from J, with 17 bases between. The CDR3 runs to 18 residues. Looked up from germline, CDR1 is KGHSH and CDR2 is LQKENI. The CDR3 loop reads CASSPPTGLGSMNTEAFF. Written as DNA, the CDR3 is TGTGCCAGCTCACCACCGACGGGATTGGGGTCCATGAACACTGAAGCTTTCTTT.

This clone was seen only once. The J gene is TRBJ2-5, the V gene TRBV7-2; possible D gene TRBD1, 5 bases. The germline gives CDR1 SGHTA, CDR2 FQGNSA. V lost 5 bases and J lost 5, with 21 bases in between. The CDR3 extends over 16 amino acids. CDR3 sequence reads: CASSPWTRQGYETQYF. The CDR3 DNA sequence: TGTGCCAGCAGCCCGTGGACGCGGCAGGGATACGAGACCCAGTACTTC.

V is TRBV29-1 and J is TRBJ1-2; TRBD1 matches 7 bases. Trimming at V came to 2 bases and at J to 11 bases, leaving 5 bases not matched to a gene. CDR3 length equals 11 residues. Germline V gene sequence: CDR1 SQVTM, CDR2 ANQGSEA. The DNA of the CDR3 is TGCAGCGTTGAATGGCTGACAGGGTACACCTTC. It encodes CSVEWLTGYTF.

The J gene is TRBJ2-7, the V gene TRBV7-2; the match to TRBD2 covers 9 bases. Germline CDR1 SGHTA, CDR2 FQGNSA. V lost 1 base, J lost 3 bases, and 4 bases stayed unmatched. This CDR3 region has 15 residues. CDR3 bases: TGTGCCAGCAGCTTAGGTAGCGGGGGCCTCTACGAGCAGTACTTC. Its translation is CASSLGSGGLYEQYF.

The chain employs TRBV18 and TRBJ1-6, with D unclear. Trimming left V 3 bases short and J 14 bases short, with 14 bases between. The CDR3 extends over 13 amino acids. Germline lookup yields CDR1 KGHSH and CDR2 LQKENI. The CDR3 sequence is CASSPSDPEALHF. CDR3 sequence (DNA): TGTGCCAGCTCACCGTCGGACCCGGAGGCCCTCCACTTT.

The chain employs TRBV29-1 and TRBJ1-2, with D perhaps TRBD1 (5 bases). V was clipped by 8 bases and J by 3 bases, with 13 bases between them. The CDR3 runs 12 residues. From germline, CDR1 is SQVTM and CDR2 ANQGSEA. The CDR3 spells CSSGGGDYGYTF. In nucleotides, the CDR3 is TGCAGCTCCGGTGGGGGTGACTATGGCTACACCTTC.

This clone has only a few counts. The chain is built from TRBV5-1 and TRBJ1-2; D gene unclear. The CDR3 sequence is 14 residues long. V lost 4 bases and J 1 base, leaving 11 bases between the germline ends. Germline loops: CDR1 SGHRS, CDR2 YFSETQ. As DNA, the CDR3 is TGCGCCAGCAGCCACTCCCGAGATAACTATGGCTACACCTTC. This codes for CASSHSRDNYGYTF.